This T cell receptor beta chain emerged from a study of blood T cell repertoires in COVID-19. Study as a whole: The origin of the acute and convalescent COVID-19 samples was the United States, Italy and Spain. PBMCs, B-cell-depleted T cells, or T cells were the source of the cDNA or gDNA that made up the material.

The germline CDR1 and CDR2 sequences are SGHKS and YYEKEE (reference sequence). This CDR3 region has 16 residues. V dropped 0 bases and J dropped 4; count of bases not matched to a gene: 2. In the source study's methods: Amplification from reference gene primers served as the basis for estimated nucleated cell counts. Clones were sequenced by immunoSEQ multiplex PCR, and TCRdb holds only the in-frame ones, with some missing. The V and J calls and the clone size are those of that table, but D and trimming were determined from the DNA. Among 70,000 to 85,000 clones listed, about 80% were seen once. Sequences were obtained from peripheral blood. This receptor was identified in a human donor in a cohort sampled during active COVID-19. This chain links TRBV5-5 with TRBJ2-1; 12 nucleotides agree with TRBD2. CDR3 in DNA: TGTGCCAGCAGCTTGGGACTAGCGGGAGAGTACAATGAGCAGTTCTTC. The encoded protein is CASSLGLAGEYNEQFF.